One sample yielded the 19 T cell receptor beta chains listed below, sequenced in a study of cytomegalovirus exposure and HLA in healthy donors. Vbeta (60) and Jbeta (13) primers were used in the PCR. The table came from immunoSEQ multiplex PCR; TCRdb's copy has only in-frame clones and leaves some out. The table has under 200,000 clones, around 79% seen once. Sample: PBMCs. These receptor sequences come from a man between 45 and 60 years old in good health and CMV-seropositive.

The CDR3 loop is CASSQDWQAGELFF. The CDR3 DNA reads as TGCGCCAGCAGCCAAGATTGGCAGGCCGGGGAGCTGTTTTTT. The rearrangement joins TRBV4-3 to TRBJ2-2; D not certain. With 0 bases removed from V and 6 bases from J, the gap between germline ends came to 8 bases. Per germline, CDR1 LGHNA and CDR2 YSLEER. This CDR3 is 14 amino acids long.

The chain couples TRBV9 to TRBJ1-3, with TRBD1 matching over 9 bases. Per germline, CDR1 SGDLS and CDR2 YYNGEE. CDR3 length: 18 amino acids. J was trimmed by 4 bases and V by 0 bases; bases with no gene match: 11. The CDR3 DNA reads TGTGCCAGCAGCGTAGAGGGTACAGGGGGCTTGGAAGGAAACACCATATATTTT. It is translated as CASSVEGTGGLEGNTIYF.

The V and J genes are TRBV18 and TRBJ2-3; TRBD2 agrees at 7 bases. The CDR3 sequence is 15 residues long. Germline V lookup: CDR1 KGHSH, CDR2 LQKENI. After removal of 3 bases from V and 4 bases from J, the junction contained 7 bases not matched to a gene. This chain's CDR3 is CASSPQRDFADTQYF. CDR3 coding DNA: TGTGCCAGCTCACCCCAGCGGGACTTCGCAGATACGCAGTATTTT. Full variable domain (remainder filled in from reference TRBV18 and TRBJ2-3): NAGVMQNPRHLVRRRGQEARLRCSPMKGHSHVYWYRQLPEEGLKFMVYLQKENIIDESGMPKERFSAEFPKEGPSILRIQQVVRGDSAAYFCASSPQRDFADTQYFGPGTRLTVL.

The genes are TRBV6-1 and TRBJ2-5; possible D gene TRBD1, 5 bases. The V end lost 8 bases, the J end lost 4 bases, and 11 bases lay between the germline ends. This CDR3 comprises 12 residues. Germline V gene lookup returns CDR1 MNHNS and CDR2 SASEGT. The CDR3: CASGRVGETQYF. The CDR3 DNA reads TGTGCCAGCGGCAGGGTGGGAGAGACCCAGTACTTC.

This rearrangement joins TRBV7-9 to TRBJ1-2; the D is unclear. The CDR3 is 13 amino acids. Trimming pared 1 base from V and 1 base from J, leaving 4 bases between. The germline CDR1 and CDR2 sequences are SEHNR and FQNEAQ (reference sequence). CDR3 sequence reads: CASSLDLNYGYTF. For the CDR3, the DNA is TGTGCCAGCAGCTTAGATCTTAACTATGGCTACACCTTC.

The chain is built from TRBV11-2 and TRBJ2-7, with a tentative D call TRBD1 (6 bases). Per the germline V gene, CDR1 is SGHAT and CDR2 is FQNNGV. This CDR3 comprises 17 residues. The ends were cut back, 1 base at V and 2 bases at J, with 18 bases in the middle. For the CDR3, the DNA is TGTGCCAGCAGCTTAGGTCTGCAGGGGATCAATCCCTACGAGCAGTACGTC. Translating it yields CASSLGLQGINPYEQYV.

This clone has a single count. V is TRBV28 and J is TRBJ1-2; D is undetermined. CDR1 is MDHEN and CDR2 is SYDVKM in the germline V gene. The V and J ends lost 2 bases and 0 bases respectively, with 7 bases between them. There are 14 residues in the CDR3. CDR3 residues: CASSLLTTNYGYTF. CDR3 in DNA: TGTGCCAGCAGTTTACTCACTACTAACTATGGCTACACCTTC.

The chain carries TRBV27 and TRBJ2-7; the D gene is possibly TRBD2 (6 bases). Germline loops: CDR1 MNHEY, CDR2 SMNVEV (reference sequence). The CDR3 runs 11 residues. The V and J ends lost 8 bases and 5 bases respectively, with 10 bases between them. The CDR3 loop reads CASQGGNEQYV. In DNA, the CDR3 is TGTGCCAGCCAAGGAGGGAACGAGCAGTACGTC.

V and J are TRBV2 and TRBJ2-2; a weak D match, TRBD1 (5 bases). V was shortened by 5 bases and J by 2 bases, with 15 bases between the two germline ends. CDR3 length: 16 residues. Germline V gene data show CDR1 as SNHLY and CDR2 as FYNNEI. The chain's CDR3 is CASSIQGIHNTGELFF. CDR3 sequence (DNA): TGTGCCAGCAGTATCCAGGGCATCCATAACACCGGGGAGCTGTTTTTT.

V usage is TRBV18 and J usage is TRBJ2-7; D is unresolved. Trimming removed 3 bases from V and 7 bases from J, with 13 bases in between. Germline CDR1 KGHSH, CDR2 LQKENI. The CDR3 extends over 13 amino acids. CDR3 coding DNA: TGTGCCAGCTCACCGGGTACGCTACGGGAGCAGTACGTC. Translating it yields CASSPGTLREQYV.

This clone was counted a few times. The gene calls are TRBV29-1 and TRBJ1-2, with 9 bases lining up with TRBD1. This CDR3 is built from 15 residues. V was pared by 1 base and J by 5 bases, with 8 bases of the junction left unmatched. Germline assignment: CDR1 SQVTM and CDR2 ANQGSEA. CDR3 in DNA: TGCAGCGTTGAAGGGAGGGACAGGGACGAATATGGCTACACCTTC. It yields the protein CSVEGRDRDEYGYTF.

J is TRBJ2-5 and V is TRBV9; 8 bases match TRBD1. The germline V gene has CDR1 SGDLS and CDR2 YYNGEE. This CDR3 has 14 residues. Germline trimming cut 2 bases from V and 5 bases from J; bases unmatched to any gene: 5. DNA of the CDR3: TGTGCCAGCAGCGTGCAGGGGGCGGAGGAGACCCAGTACTTC. It is translated as CASSVQGAEETQYF.

The chain uses TRBV5-6 and TRBJ2-1; 7 bases match TRBD2. Germline assignment: CDR1 SGHDT and CDR2 YYEEEE. The V gene end was trimmed by 0 bases and the J gene end by 7 bases; junction bases not matched to a gene: 1. This CDR3 comprises 13 residues. The chain's CDR3 is CASSLAGRNEQFF. CDR3 sequence (DNA): TGTGCCAGCAGCTTGGCCGGGAGGAATGAGCAGTTCTTC.

This chain connects TRBV4-3 to TRBJ1-6; D unresolved. CDR3 length: 16 residues. Trimming cost V 3 bases and J 0 bases, with 9 bases left between them. CDR1 is LGHNA and CDR2 is YSLEER in the germline V gene. The CDR3: CASSQGGFSYNSPLHF. The CDR3 DNA follows: TGCGCCAGCAGCCAGGGAGGGTTCTCCTATAATTCACCCCTCCACTTT.

This clone appeared a few times. The chain carries TRBV10-3 and TRBJ1-2; no definite D call. CDR3 length equals 13 residues. Trimming removed 1 base at V and 4 bases at J, with 7 bases between. Germline lookup yields CDR1 ENHRY and CDR2 SYGVKD. In DNA, the CDR3 is TGTGCCATCAGTGAGTATGCGGCCTATGGCTACACCTTC. It specifies CAISEYAAYGYTF.

CDR3 bases: TGTGCCCTCGCCAGCGGAGTTTACGAGCAGTACTTC. It is translated as CALASGVYEQYF. This sequence joins TRBV30 and TRBJ2-7; a weak D match, TRBD2 (5 bases). V shed 8 bases and J shed 4 bases, with 15 bases lying between them. The germline V gene encodes CDR1 GTSNPN and CDR2 SVGIG (reference sequence). The CDR3 totals 12 residues.

This clone occurred once. The gene calls are TRBV7-9 and TRBJ1-6, with D possibly being TRBD1 (5 bases). In germline, CDR1 is SEHNR, CDR2 FQNEAQ (reference sequence). CDR3 length: 15 amino acids. The V and J ends lost 2 bases and 8 bases respectively, with 13 bases between them. CDR3 DNA: TGTGCCAGCAGCTTAAGGGGCAATGTCGATTCACCCCTCCACTTT. Translation: CASSLRGNVDSPLHF.

The rearrangement links TRBV5-4 to TRBJ1-4, with 8 bases identical to TRBD1. There are 15 residues in the CDR3. V trimming: 1 base; J trimming: 8 bases; junction bases outside the gene matches: 7. Germline CDR1 is SGHNT and CDR2 is YYREEE (reference sequence). CDR3 sequence reads: CASSLSGRGQEKLFF. CDR3 sequence (DNA): TGTGCCAGCAGCTTGTCGGGCAGGGGGCAAGAAAAACTGTTTTTT.

The chain is built from TRBV11-2 and TRBJ2-4, with 7 bases matching TRBD1. The CDR3 is 17 residues long. V lost 1 base and J lost 0; bases outside the gene matches: 6. CDR1 and CDR2 from the germline V gene are SGHAT and FQNNGV. CDR3 sequence reads: CASSLAPGTAAKNIQYF. The CDR3 nucleotides read TGTGCCAGCAGCTTAGCCCCCGGGACAGCAGCCAAAAACATTCAGTACTTC.